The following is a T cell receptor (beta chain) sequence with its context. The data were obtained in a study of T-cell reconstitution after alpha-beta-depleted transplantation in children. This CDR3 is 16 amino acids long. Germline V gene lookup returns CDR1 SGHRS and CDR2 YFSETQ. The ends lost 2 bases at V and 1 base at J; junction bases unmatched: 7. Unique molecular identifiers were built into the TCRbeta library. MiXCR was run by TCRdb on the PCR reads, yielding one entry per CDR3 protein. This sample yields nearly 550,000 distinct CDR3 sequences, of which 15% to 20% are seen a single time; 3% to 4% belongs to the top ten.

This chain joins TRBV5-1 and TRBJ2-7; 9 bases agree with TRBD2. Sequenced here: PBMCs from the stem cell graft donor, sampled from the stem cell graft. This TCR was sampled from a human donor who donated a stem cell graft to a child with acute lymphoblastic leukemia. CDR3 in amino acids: CASSFTSAGGSYEQYF. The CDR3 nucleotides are TGCGCCAGCAGCTTTACCTCAGCGGGAGGTTCCTACGAGCAGTACTTC.